This T cell receptor beta chain was sequenced for a study of CDR3 diversity in severe acne. This CDR3 region has 11 residues. CDR1 is SGHDT and CDR2 is YYEEEE in the germline V gene. Trimming removed 3 bases from V and 5 bases from J, with 6 bases in between. TCRdb fed the PCR reads into MiXCR, producing one record per CDR3 protein. The sample includes more than 85,000 distinct CDR3 sequences, roughly 49% of them seen just once. The sequenced sample consisted of blood. This TCR derives from a male donor with severe acne vulgaris. V and J are TRBV5-6 and TRBJ2-7; D call uncertain. The CDR3 DNA sequence: TGTGCCAGCAGCTGGAGCGACGAGCAGTACTTC. Translation gives CASSWSDEQYF. The full variable domain, rest sourced from reference TRBV5-6 and TRBJ2-7, is DAGVTQSPTHLIKTRGQQVTLRCSPKSGHDTVSWYQQALGQGPQFIFQYYEEEERQRGNFPDRFSGHQFPNYSSELNVNALLLGDSALYLCASSWSDEQYFGPGTRLTVT.